This T cell receptor beta chain is drawn from a study of blood T cell repertoires in COVID-19. Study information: Researchers got acute and convalescent COVID-19 samples from the United States, Italy and Spain. T cells, B-cell-depleted T cells, or PBMCs supplied cDNA or gDNA.

The CDR3 is made up of 18 amino acids. Trimming removed 1 base at V and 0 bases at J, with 15 bases between. Germline V gives CDR1 MNHEY, CDR2 SMNVEV (reference sequence). Original processing notes: For nucleated cells, counts were estimated from reference gene primer amplification. Sequencing was performed with immunoSEQ multiplex PCR; in TCRdb, only in-frame clones are kept and a portion is missing. V, J and clone size are taken as reported in that table, and D and trimming were inferred from the DNA itself. The data contain approximately 110,000 clones, 86% of them singletons. This chain joins TRBV27 and TRBJ1-4, with D perhaps TRBD1 (5 bases). The sequenced sample was peripheral blood. This sequence originates from a human donor in a cohort sampled during active COVID-19. The CDR3 sequence: CASSLFGQVHSTNEKLFF. CDR3 sequence (DNA): TGTGCCAGCAGTTTATTCGGACAAGTGCATTCAACTAATGAAAAACTGTTTTTT.